This TCR beta chain was documented in a study of Ad26.COV2.S vaccination and SARS-CoV-2 variants. Study summary: Into the muscle, Ad26.COV2.S was dosed once or twice, 56 days apart. Findings and caveats of the study: Spike-specific CD8+ and CD4+ T cell responses reportedly showed substantial breadth after vaccination. Total T cell responses may have been underestimated by the TCR breadth and depth analyses. Researchers reported similar non-spike TCR breadth in vaccine and placebo recipients.

Specified treatment: some 20 received Ad26.COV2.S at low or high dose, single or two shots; about 5 received placebo; per-sample allocation not given. All samples were drawn on day 63, counting from the first vaccine or placebo injection. Comments on this clone: Its antigen is currently unknown.

The V end lost 4 bases, the J end lost 2 bases, and 21 bases lay between the germline ends. The V gene's germline CDR1 is KGHSH and CDR2 LQKENI. The CDR3 covers 18 residues. Clones were read by immunoSEQ multiplex PCR, and TCRdb kept only the in-frame ones, dropping some. This table holds under 500,000 clones, 92% found once. Material: peripheral blood, obtained in a trial of Ad26.COV2.S vaccine versus placebo. This chain joins TRBV18 and TRBJ1-5; D unresolved. The receptor's source is a person aged 18 to 59 who received the Ad26.COV2.S COVID-19 vaccine or a placebo. The CDR3 loop is CASSRVDGLAGGNQPQHF. DNA of the CDR3: TGTGCCAGCTCACGGGTAGACGGGCTAGCGGGTGGCAATCAGCCCCAGCATTTT.